This entry describes one T cell receptor (beta chain). Regarding time point: cycle 4 day 1 (C4D1), after more than five weeks of nivolumab. Every patient experienced relapse after autologous stem cell transplantation, and brentuximab vedotin exposure varied. This sample stems from a study of PD-1 blockade in classical Hodgkin lymphoma. The CDR3 totals 19 residues. Germline V gene data show CDR1 as SEHNR and CDR2 as FQNEAQ (reference sequence). The V gene end was trimmed by 0 bases and the J gene end by 1 base; junction bases not matched to a gene: 5. Sequencing used immunoSEQ multiplex PCR; TCRdb keeps in-frame clones, though not all of them. This sample has roughly 49,000 clones, with roughly 90% found just once.

This TCR was sampled from a human donor with classical Hodgkin lymphoma. The chain combines TRBV7-9 with TRBJ2-2, with TRBD2 matching over 13 bases. The source was peripheral blood mononuclear cells (PBMCs), collected before the fourth cycle of nivolumab. The CDR3 DNA follows: TGTGCCAGCAGCTTAGCTGGACTAGCGGGAGTAGGGAACACCGGGGAGCTGTTTTTT. The encoded protein is CASSLAGLAGVGNTGELFF. Looking up the rest from reference TRBV7-9 and TRBJ2-2 gives the full variable domain: DTGVSQNPRHKITKRGQNVTFRCDPISEHNRLYWYRQTLGQGPEFLTYFQNEAQLEKSRLLSDRFSAERPKGSFSTLEIQRTEQGDSAMYLCASSLAGLAGVGNTGELFFGEGSRLTVL.